This entry concerns a single TCR beta chain. Original processing methods: Counts of nucleated cells, estimated from reference gene primer amplification, were obtained. Clones were sequenced by immunoSEQ multiplex PCR, and TCRdb holds only the in-frame ones, with some missing. That table furnishes V, J and clone size, whereas the DNA furnished D and trimming. The sample carries fewer than 250,000 clones, approximately 86% recorded once. The sample originates from a study of blood T cell repertoires in COVID-19. Overall study: The United States, Italy and Spain provided the acute and convalescent COVID-19 samples. T cells, B-cell-depleted T cells, or PBMCs provided the cDNA or gDNA that served as material.

This CDR3 has 13 amino acids. V shed 6 bases and J 3 bases; nucleotides not matched to a gene: 2. Germline-derived CDR1 and CDR2 are SGHNT and YENEEA. The chain uses TRBV11-3 and TRBJ2-3; 8 bases map to TRBD1. What was sequenced was peripheral blood. This receptor was obtained from a human donor in a cohort sampled during active COVID-19. As DNA, the CDR3 is TGTGCCAGCAGACGGACAGGGACAGATACGCAGTATTTT. Its translation: CASRRTGTDTQYF.